These 20 T cell receptor beta chains were all obtained from the same sample, sequenced in a study of T cells after yellow fever vaccination. TCRdb re-analysed the 5' RACE reads in MiXCR, keeping a single row per CDR3 protein. The sample yields about 150,000 distinct CDR3 sequences, roughly 6.7% seen once. Sample: CD4+ T cells sorted from PBMCs, taken 10 days after the yellow fever booster vaccination. All receptors come from a man between 25 and 39 years old who received the YFV17D yellow fever vaccine.

This clonotype occurred many times. The chain links TRBV4-3 to TRBJ2-5; possibly TRBD1 for D (6 bases). V was shortened by 1 base and J by 5 bases, with 17 bases between the two germline ends. Germline loops: CDR1 LGHNA, CDR2 YSLEER. There are 16 residues in the CDR3. The CDR3 region is CASSQGSRGSWETQYF. In DNA, the CDR3 is TGCGCCAGCAGCCAAGGTAGCAGGGGCTCTTGGGAGACCCAGTACTTC.

The chain carries TRBV15 and TRBJ2-7, with 9 bases identical to TRBD1. The length of the CDR3 is 15 residues. Germline CDR1 and CDR2: LNHNV and YYDKDF (reference sequence). The V and J ends lost 5 bases and 0 bases, in that order; junction bases with no gene match: 5. CDR3 bases: TGTGCCACCAGCCGGGCGACAGGGGGCTCCTACGAGCAGTACTTC. It is translated as CATSRATGGSYEQYF.

In this sample, this clonotype turned up many times. This sequence joins TRBV27 and TRBJ2-2; no clear D. The CDR3 sequence is 14 residues long. The V end was cut by 6 bases, the J end by 6 bases, with 14 bases between. Per germline, CDR1 MNHEY and CDR2 SMNVEV (reference sequence). CDR3 region: CASRSRVIAGELFF. CDR3 bases: TGTGCCAGCAGATCAAGGGTAATCGCCGGGGAGCTGTTTTTT.

In its sample, this clonotype was seen many times. The chain links TRBV4-2 to TRBJ2-5; the match to TRBD1 covers 7 bases. This CDR3 comprises 16 residues. With V trimmed by 0 bases and J by 1 base, 5 bases remained unmatched. CDR1 is LGHNA, CDR2 YNFKEQ, per germline. CDR3 sequence: CASSQDRDRVQETQYF. In DNA form, the CDR3 reads TGTGCCAGCAGCCAAGATCGTGACAGGGTCCAAGAGACCCAGTACTTC.

In its sample, this clonotype was seen many times. The rearrangement uses TRBV9 and TRBJ2-3, with unresolved D. Trimming shortened V by 0 bases and J by 0 bases, and 11 bases separated the two germline ends. There are 16 residues in the CDR3. Germline values: CDR1 SGDLS, CDR2 YYNGEE. The CDR3 sequence is CASSVGRSPSTDTQYF. DNA for the CDR3: TGTGCCAGCAGCGTAGGTCGCAGCCCTAGCACAGATACGCAGTATTTT.

This clonotype was recorded at least ten times. V and J are TRBV7-2 and TRBJ2-1, with 7 positions matching TRBD1. This CDR3 spans 14 amino acids. Trimming at V came to 5 bases and at J to 11 bases, leaving 12 bases not matched to a gene. Germline values: CDR1 SGHTA, CDR2 FQGNSA. The CDR3 bases are TGTGCCAGCAGCCCCGGGACAGTTGACGCTCAGCAGTTCTTC. Translation gives CASSPGTVDAQQFF.

The table lists this clonotype with many counts. This chain links TRBV7-9 with TRBJ2-4, with D perhaps TRBD2 (6 bases). The CDR3 totals 13 residues. CDR1 SEHNR and CDR2 FQNEAQ come from the germline V gene (reference sequence). Trimming removed 4 bases at V and 8 bases at J, with 12 bases between. The CDR3 region is CASSSIGGDIQYF. CDR3 coding DNA: TGTGCCAGCAGCTCGATCGGAGGGGACATTCAGTACTTC. The full variable domain, in which reference TRBV7-9 and TRBJ2-4 provide the parts outside the CDR3, is DTGVSQNPRHKITKRGQNVTFRCDPISEHNRLYWYRQTLGQGPEFLTYFQNEAQLEKSRLLSDRFSAERPKGSFSTLEIQRTEQGDSAMYLCASSSIGGDIQYFGAGTRLSVL.

This clonotype has at least ten counts. This chain joins TRBV4-3 and TRBJ2-5; D assignment may be TRBD1 or TRBD2 (6 bases each). The V gene's germline CDR1 is LGHNA and CDR2 YSLEER. This CDR3 region has 15 residues. Trimming shortened V by 4 bases and J by 2 bases, and 14 bases separated the two germline ends. CDR3 nucleotides: TGCGCCAGCAGCCCCTCTGCGGGACAACAAGAGACCCAGTACTTC. Protein: CASSPSAGQQETQYF.

This clonotype appeared a few times. The CDR3 DNA sequence: TGTGCCAGTAGTGCGACGCGTGAAGGAAACATTCAGTACTTC. Encoded protein: CASSATREGNIQYF. The V and J genes are TRBV19 and TRBJ2-4, with no clear D. The CDR3 has 14 residues. V gave up 5 bases and J gave up 6 bases, with 14 bases separating them. Looked up from germline, CDR1 is LNHDA and CDR2 is SQIVND (reference sequence).

This clonotype has a count of ten or more. CDR3 in amino acids: CSANPGAHEQYF. The DNA for the CDR3 is TGCAGTGCAAACCCAGGGGCCCACGAGCAGTACTTC. This rearrangement joins TRBV20-1 to TRBJ2-7, with TRBD1 as a possible D gene (6 bases). Germline-derived CDR1 and CDR2 are DFQATT and SNEGSKA (reference sequence). The CDR3 totals 12 residues. Trimming cost V 6 bases and J 5 bases, with 14 bases left between them.

This clonotype was seen ten or more times. The chain carries TRBV5-1 and TRBJ2-1, with D perhaps TRBD1 or TRBD2 (5 bases each). This CDR3 region has 14 residues. Germline CDR1 is SGHRS and CDR2 is YFSETQ. The V end was cut by 2 bases, the J end by 5 bases, with 11 bases between. The CDR3 nucleotides are TGCGCCAGCAGCTTAGGGACCGGGAACAATGAGCAGTTCTTC. Amino acid sequence: CASSLGTGNNEQFF.

This clonotype was observed at least ten times. The V gene is TRBV11-3, the J gene TRBJ2-3; either TRBD1 or TRBD2 may fit D (5 bases each). The CDR3 runs 14 residues. Germline V CDR1 and CDR2: SGHNT, YENEEA. V gave up 0 bases and J gave up 8 bases, with 12 bases separating them. DNA for the CDR3: TGTGCCAGCAGCTTAGACCGGGATGGGGGTACGCAGTATTTT. It is translated as CASSLDRDGGTQYF.

In this sample, this clonotype turned up many times. The V gene is TRBV27, the J gene TRBJ2-3; 11 nucleotides line up with TRBD2. Germline V gene data show CDR1 as MNHEY and CDR2 as SMNVEV (reference sequence). The CDR3 loop spans 15 amino acids. After removal of 6 bases from V and 2 bases from J, the junction contained 4 bases not matched to a gene. The CDR3 DNA follows: TGTGCCAGCAGCCGGGGACTAGCGGTCACAGATACGCAGTATTTT. It specifies CASSRGLAVTDTQYF.

This clonotype was picked up many times. This chain joins TRBV4-3 and TRBJ2-7, with D possibly TRBD2 on 5 matching bases. Trimming shortened V by 0 bases and J by 7 bases, and 16 bases separated the two germline ends. The germline V gene has CDR1 LGHNA and CDR2 YSLEER. CDR3 length: 15 residues. CDR3 DNA: TGCGCCAGCAGCCAAGATCCCCTCCGGGGAAGTGAGCAGTACTTC. Residues: CASSQDPLRGSEQYF.

This clonotype has a count of ten or more. The gene calls are TRBV10-3 and TRBJ2-5, with unresolved D. CDR1 and CDR2 (germline): ENHRY, SYGVKD. V lost 3 bases, J lost 5 bases, and 10 bases lay in between. The CDR3 is 13 amino acids. The DNA of the CDR3 is TGTGCCATCAGTGATTTGGCCGCGGAGACCCAGTACTTC. Encoded protein: CAISDLAAETQYF.

This clonotype was detected many times. J is TRBJ2-2 and V is TRBV29-1; TRBD2 might be the D (5 bases). This CDR3 spans 14 amino acids. CDR1 and CDR2 from the germline V gene are SQVTM and ANQGSEA. V dropped 4 bases and J dropped 6 bases, with 15 bases sitting between them. The CDR3, as DNA: TGCAGCGTTGGGGTCCGGGGTTGGGCCGGGGAGCTGTTTTTT. It yields the protein CSVGVRGWAGELFF.

Ten or more counts support this clonotype. The V call is TRBV4-3, the J call TRBJ2-1; D remains ambiguous. The V end lost 0 bases, the J end lost 5 bases, and 5 bases lay between the germline ends. This CDR3 comprises 13 residues. CDR1 and CDR2 from the germline V gene are LGHNA and YSLEER. The CDR3 nucleotides are TGCGCCAGCAGCCAAGAGGCAAACAATGAGCAGTTCTTC. Encoded protein: CASSQEANNEQFF.

The chain is built from TRBV18 and TRBJ1-5, with TRBD1 identical over 8 bases. J lost 0 bases, V lost 3 bases, and 7 bases had no gene match. CDR3 length: 17 residues. Germline lookup yields CDR1 KGHSH and CDR2 LQKENI. CDR3 in amino acids: CASSPTVQGGSNQPQHF. The CDR3 DNA follows: TGTGCCAGCTCACCCACTGTACAGGGGGGTAGCAATCAGCCCCAGCATTTT.

This clonotype was counted at least ten times. The chain joins TRBV5-1 to TRBJ1-1; no definite D call. Trimming left V 0 bases short and J 0 bases short, with 9 bases between. The germline CDR1 and CDR2 sequences are SGHRS and YFSETQ. The CDR3 runs 15 residues. The CDR3 DNA reads as TGCGCCAGCAGCTTGGGGGCAACCTTGAACACTGAAGCTTTCTTT. This encodes CASSLGATLNTEAFF.

The sample holds many counts of this clonotype. The chain combines TRBV12-3 or TRBV12-4 with TRBJ1-5, with D perhaps TRBD1 (6 bases). Trimming removed 3 bases from V and 4 bases from J, with 19 bases in between. This CDR3 is built from 17 residues. CDR3 in amino acids: CASSLGRGLGSNQPQHF. Here the CDR3 DNA reads TGTGCCAGCAGTTTGGGCAGGGGATTAGGTTCGAATCAGCCCCAGCATTTT.